The rows below give T cell receptor beta chains drawn from one sample of a study of early T cells in non-severe SARS-CoV-2 infection. TCRdb fed the 5' RACE reads into MiXCR, producing one record per CDR3 protein. This repertoire shows approximately 39,000 distinct CDR3 sequences, 8% to 10% found once; its top ten account for approximately 12%. The sample comprised whole blood. The receptor source for this set is an adult who was a healthcare worker with PCR-confirmed SARS-CoV-2 infection or an uninfected control (not recorded which). Each CDR3 is given with its conserved first and last residue.

CDR3 length: 14; J gene: TRBJ2-7; V gene: TRBV6-2/TRBV6-3; CDR3 protein: CASSPRQVAYEQYF
CDR3 length: 14; J gene: TRBJ2-7; V gene: TRBV7-3; CDR3 protein: CASSPQGGAYEQYF
CDR3 length: 16; J gene: TRBJ1-1; V gene: TRBV5-1; CDR3 protein: CASSLGGSSLNTEAFF
CDR3 length: 12; J gene: TRBJ2-2; V gene: TRBV28; CDR3 protein: CALTLSTGELFF
CDR3 length: 12; J gene: TRBJ2-7; V gene: TRBV29-1; CDR3 protein: CSVFQGRFEQYF
CDR3 length: 17; J gene: TRBJ2-3; V gene: TRBV7-2; CDR3 protein: CASSLVGASGGTDTQYF
CDR3 length: 14; J gene: TRBJ2-1; V gene: TRBV3-1; CDR3 protein: CASSQRRAYNEQFF
CDR3 length: 13; J gene: TRBJ2-7; V gene: TRBV19; CDR3 protein: CASSIPESYEQYF
CDR3 length: 12; J gene: TRBJ1-1; V gene: TRBV20-1; CDR3 protein: CSASRFNTEAFF
CDR3 length: 11; J gene: TRBJ2-7; V gene: TRBV29-1; CDR3 protein: CSAGTDYEQYF
CDR3 length: 16; J gene: TRBJ1-5; V gene: TRBV11-2; CDR3 protein: CASSPQGLPSNQPQHF
CDR3 length: 16; J gene: TRBJ2-3; V gene: TRBV6-5; CDR3 protein: CASRGELAGVSDTQYF